This passage covers 25 T cell receptor beta chains from one sample sequenced in a study of OX40 agonist ivuxolimab in advanced cancers. Sequencing was performed with immunoSEQ multiplex PCR; in TCRdb, only in-frame clones are kept and a portion is missing. The table records over 80,000 clones, approximately 87% of them present only once. This sample comprised CD4+ or CD8+ T cells sorted from blood, obtained in a trial of the OX40 agonist ivuxolimab. Every receptor here comes from an adult with an advanced solid tumor such as melanoma, head and neck, liver or kidney cancer.

The V and J genes are TRBV28 and TRBJ1-2; the match to TRBD1 covers 8 bases. V was clipped by 8 bases and J by 3 bases; unmatched bases: 5. Per the germline V gene, CDR1 is MDHEN and CDR2 is SYDVKM. CDR3 length: 13 amino acids. The DNA of the CDR3 is TGTGCCAGCGAAACGGGACAGGACTATGGCTACACCTTC. It is translated as CASETGQDYGYTF.

The rearrangement uses TRBV10-3 and TRBJ1-3, with 7 bases aligning to TRBD1. V gave up 5 bases and J gave up 1 base; unmatched junction bases: 2. CDR1 and CDR2 from the germline V gene are ENHRY and SYGVKD. CDR3 length: 14 residues. The CDR3 DNA follows: TGTGCCATCAGTTTACAGGGGTCTGGAAACACCATATATTTT. It encodes CAISLQGSGNTIYF.

A remark on this clone: The same CDR3 is also encoded by other DNA sequences in this sample. The gene calls are TRBV5-6 and TRBJ2-2; no firm D call. Germline assignment: CDR1 SGHDT and CDR2 YYEEEE. Trimming stripped 0 bases from V and 5 bases from J, with 5 bases between. This CDR3 spans 13 amino acids. The CDR3 DNA is TGTGCCAGCAGCTTGGCCGGGACCGGGGAGCTGTTTTTT. Translated: CASSLAGTGELFF.

The chain uses TRBV9 and TRBJ2-1; possibly TRBD2 for D (6 bases). This CDR3 spans 16 amino acids. V was clipped by 0 bases and J by 6 bases, with 16 bases between them. CDR1 SGDLS and CDR2 YYNGEE come from the germline V gene. The CDR3 DNA sequence: TGTGCCAGCAGCGTAGCAGGGCGGAGGGACGGCAATGAGCAGTTCTTC. Residues: CASSVAGRRDGNEQFF.

This clone was found once. The chain links TRBV27 to TRBJ2-3, with D hard to call. Trimming cost V 6 bases and J 2 bases, with 3 bases left between them. This CDR3 contains 11 residues. The V gene's germline CDR1 is MNHEY and CDR2 SMNVEV (reference sequence). CDR3 region: CASRTTDTQYF. DNA of the CDR3: TGTGCCAGCAGGACCACAGATACGCAGTATTTT.

The rearrangement uses TRBV4-3 and TRBJ1-2; 8 bases align to TRBD1. From germline, CDR1 is LGHNA and CDR2 YSLEER. V shed 0 bases, J shed 4 bases, and the junction held 4 bases outside the gene matches. The CDR3 consists of 15 residues. The CDR3 DNA sequence: TGCGCCAGCAGCCAAGATAGGACAGGGCCCTATGGCTACACCTTC. It translates to CASSQDRTGPYGYTF.

The chain is built from TRBV27 and TRBJ2-7; D remains ambiguous. The CDR3 spans 9 residues. In germline, CDR1 is MNHEY, CDR2 SMNVEV (reference sequence). V lost 4 bases to trimming and J lost 6 bases, with 1 base between them. The CDR3 is CASSCEQYV. In DNA form, the CDR3 reads TGTGCCAGCAGTTGCGAGCAGTACGTC.

V is TRBV4-1 and J is TRBJ2-7; 13 nucleotides align to TRBD2. The V gene's germline CDR1 is MGHRA and CDR2 YSYEKL. This CDR3 region has 16 residues. The trim removed 4 bases at V and 0 bases at J, leaving 3 bases unmatched. CDR3 region: CASSLRTSGSSYEQYF. CDR3 bases: TGCGCCAGCAGCCTAAGGACTAGCGGGAGCTCCTACGAGCAGTACTTC.

This chain connects TRBV9 to TRBJ2-2, with D possibly being TRBD2 (7 bases). Germline CDR1 reads SGDLS; CDR2 reads YYNGEE. The V end lost 0 bases, the J end lost 0 bases, and 9 bases lay between the germline ends. CDR3 length: 16 residues. For the CDR3, the DNA is TGTGCCAGCAGCGTAGGGGAGGGGGCGAACACCGGGGAGCTGTTTTTT. Protein product: CASSVGEGANTGELFF.

The chain is built from TRBV10-3 and TRBJ1-5, with D possibly being TRBD1 (5 bases). V gave up 10 bases and J gave up 2 bases, with 24 bases separating them. The CDR3 is 17 residues long. The germline CDR1 and CDR2 sequences are ENHRY and SYGVKD. The CDR3 nucleotides read TGTGCCACCTCTAACTCTGGGGCGGGGTTGGGCAATCAGCCCCAGCATTTT. Translated: CATSNSGAGLGNQPQHF.

The chain links TRBV6-1 to TRBJ2-1; 7 positions agree with TRBD2. In germline, CDR1 is MNHNS, CDR2 SASEGT. The CDR3 extends over 16 amino acids. V shed 4 bases, J shed 6 bases, and the junction held 12 bases outside the gene matches. The CDR3, as DNA: TGTGCCAGCAGTGGTAATAGGCTAGCGGAATCCAATGAGCAGTTCTTC. Amino acids: CASSGNRLAESNEQFF.

The V and J genes are TRBV6-6 and TRBJ1-5; 8 bases match TRBD1. The CDR3 contains 16 residues. Germline CDR1 MNHNY, CDR2 SVGAGI (reference sequence). V gave up 3 bases and J gave up 2 bases; unmatched junction bases: 6. The CDR3 nucleotides read TGTGCCAGCAGTTATTCCCTGACAGGGGGCAATCAGCCCCAGCATTTT. Its protein product is CASSYSLTGGNQPQHF.

The gene calls are TRBV7-2 and TRBJ2-1; D gene unclear. Germline CDR1 SGHTA, CDR2 FQGNSA. V gave up 6 bases and J gave up 3 bases, with 9 bases separating them. CDR3 size: 13 residues. The CDR3: CASSSTYYNEQFF. Written as DNA, the CDR3 is TGTGCCAGCAGTTCCACCTACTACAATGAGCAGTTCTTC.

The V gene is TRBV5-6, the J gene TRBJ1-2; 9 bases are a match to TRBD1. The germline V gene encodes CDR1 SGHDT and CDR2 YYEEEE. The V segment lost 0 bases and the J segment 6 bases; nucleotides outside the gene matches: 6. The CDR3 extends over 15 amino acids. The CDR3 bases are TGTGCCAGCAGCTTGGAGACAGGGGGGAAGAATGGCTACACCTTC. Translating it yields CASSLETGGKNGYTF. Variable domain in full (rest from reference TRBV5-6 and TRBJ1-2): DAGVTQSPTHLIKTRGQQVTLRCSPKSGHDTVSWYQQALGQGPQFIFQYYEEEERQRGNFPDRFSGHQFPNYSSELNVNALLLGDSALYLCASSLETGGKNGYTFGSGTRLTVV.

The chain employs TRBV7-2 and TRBJ2-2; D is undetermined. The length of the CDR3 is 15 residues. Germline-derived CDR1 and CDR2 are SGHTA and FQGNSA. V shed 2 bases and J shed 7 bases, with 14 bases lying between them. CDR3 residues: CASSLSAWINGELFF. The CDR3 DNA is TGTGCCAGCAGCTTATCGGCTTGGATAAACGGGGAGCTGTTTTTT.

CDR3 region: CASSMDRSRNQPQHF. The CDR3 nucleotides are TGTGCCAGTAGTATGGACAGGTCTCGCAATCAGCCCCAGCATTTT. This sequence joins TRBV19 and TRBJ1-5; 7 bases match TRBD1. V shed 3 bases and J 2 bases; nucleotides not matched to a gene: 4. The CDR3 covers 15 residues. Per germline, CDR1 LNHDA and CDR2 SQIVND (reference sequence).

This clone appeared once. V is TRBV19 and J is TRBJ1-5, with TRBD1 identical over 7 bases. Germline CDR1 is LNHDA and CDR2 is SQIVND (reference sequence). Losses at the gene ends were 10 bases for V and 2 bases for J; bases not matched to a gene: 5. This CDR3 is 13 amino acids long. CDR3: CATDTGGNQPQHF. In DNA, the CDR3 is TGTGCCACAGATACAGGGGGCAATCAGCCCCAGCATTTT.

V usage is TRBV2 and J usage is TRBJ1-5; possible D gene TRBD1, 5 bases. V shed 6 bases and J shed 0 bases, with 15 bases lying between them. CDR3 length: 16 amino acids. Germline V CDR1 and CDR2: SNHLY, FYNNEI. The CDR3 DNA follows: TGTGCCAGCAGCTCCCGCAGGACAACTAGCAATCAGCCCCAGCATTTT. This codes for CASSSRRTTSNQPQHF.

This rearrangement joins TRBV29-1 to TRBJ2-1, with D possibly matching TRBD1 (6 bases). V lost 4 bases, J lost 1 base, and 8 bases lay in between. There are 13 residues in the CDR3. Germline V lookup: CDR1 SQVTM, CDR2 ANQGSEA. The CDR3 DNA is TGCAGCGTTGTAAGGGGGTCCTACAATGAGCAGTTCTTC. It translates to CSVVRGSYNEQFF.

The chain couples TRBV7-6 to TRBJ2-1, with 8 bases fitting TRBD1. The CDR3 contains 14 residues. Germline CDR1 SGHVS, CDR2 FNYEAQ. J gave up 8 bases and V 3 bases, and 6 bases lay outside the gene matches. CDR3 nucleotide sequence: TGTGCCAGCAGCTTGGACAGGGAAGGTCATGAGCAGTTCTTC. As protein: CASSLDREGHEQFF.

The chain has TRBV18 and TRBJ1-1; no reliable D call. The CDR3 is 14 residues long. The germline V gene has CDR1 KGHSH and CDR2 LQKENI. The V end lost 6 bases, the J end lost 3 bases, and 14 bases lay between the germline ends. CDR3 nucleotide sequence: TGTGCCAGCTCCCGTCAGCACACTGACACTGAAGCTTTCTTT. Its translation is CASSRQHTDTEAFF.

The chain links TRBV27 to TRBJ2-1; 9 nucleotides align to TRBD1. V lost 5 bases and J lost 4; bases outside the gene matches: 3. From germline, CDR1 is MNHEY and CDR2 SMNVEV (reference sequence). The CDR3 totals 14 residues. CDR3 bases: TGTGCCAGCAGTCAACAGGGGGCATACAATGAGCAGTTCTTC. It codes for CASSQQGAYNEQFF.

This chain uses TRBV7-2 with TRBJ1-1; 8 nucleotides line up with TRBD1. The V segment lost 5 bases and the J segment 4 bases; nucleotides outside the gene matches: 6. The V gene's germline CDR1 is SGHTA and CDR2 FQGNSA. The CDR3 spans 14 residues. The CDR3 loop reads CASSPRTGGTEAFF. The CDR3 DNA reads TGTGCCAGCAGCCCGCGAACAGGGGGCACTGAAGCTTTCTTT.

This chain connects TRBV11-2 to TRBJ1-1, with 8 positions matching TRBD1. CDR1 is SGHAT and CDR2 is FQNNGV in the germline V gene. The CDR3 sequence is 15 residues long. The junction had 4 bases not matched to a gene; V was cut back by 1 base and J by 3 bases. The CDR3 protein is CASSLATGAHTEAFF. CDR3 sequence (DNA): TGTGCCAGCAGCTTAGCGACAGGGGCACACACTGAAGCTTTCTTT.

V usage is TRBV7-2 and J usage is TRBJ2-5; no definite D call. Trimming removed 2 bases from V and 5 bases from J, with 9 bases in between. Germline V lookup: CDR1 SGHTA, CDR2 FQGNSA. This CDR3 spans 13 amino acids. Here the CDR3 reads CASSLFREETQYF. The CDR3 nucleotides are TGTGCCAGCAGCTTATTCAGAGAGGAGACCCAGTACTTC.